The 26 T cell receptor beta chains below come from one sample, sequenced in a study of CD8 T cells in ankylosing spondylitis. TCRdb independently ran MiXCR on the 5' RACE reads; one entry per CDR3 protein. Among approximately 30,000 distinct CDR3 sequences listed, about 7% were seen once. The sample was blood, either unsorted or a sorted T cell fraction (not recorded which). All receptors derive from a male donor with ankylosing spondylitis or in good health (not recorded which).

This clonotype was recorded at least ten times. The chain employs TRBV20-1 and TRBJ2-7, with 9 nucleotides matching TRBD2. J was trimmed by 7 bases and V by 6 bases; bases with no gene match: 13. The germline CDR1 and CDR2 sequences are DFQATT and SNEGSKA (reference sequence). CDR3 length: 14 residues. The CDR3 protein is CSAASGTAGGEQYF. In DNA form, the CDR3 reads TGCAGTGCCGCCAGTGGGACAGCGGGGGGTGAGCAGTACTTC.

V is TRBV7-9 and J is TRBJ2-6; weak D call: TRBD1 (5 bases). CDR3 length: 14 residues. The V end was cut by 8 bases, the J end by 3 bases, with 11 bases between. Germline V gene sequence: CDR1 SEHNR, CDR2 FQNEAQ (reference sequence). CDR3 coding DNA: TGTGCCAGCGGCTCAGGGCTTGGGGCCAACGTCCTGACTTTC. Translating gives CASGSGLGANVLTF.

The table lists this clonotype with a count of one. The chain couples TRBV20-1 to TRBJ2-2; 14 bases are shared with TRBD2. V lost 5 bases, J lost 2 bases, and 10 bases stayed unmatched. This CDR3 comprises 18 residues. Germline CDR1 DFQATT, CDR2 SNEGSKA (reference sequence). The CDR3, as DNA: TGCAGTGCTCTGAGGACTAGCGGGAGGTCCCCAAACACCGGGGAGCTGTTTTTT. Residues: CSALRTSGRSPNTGELFF.

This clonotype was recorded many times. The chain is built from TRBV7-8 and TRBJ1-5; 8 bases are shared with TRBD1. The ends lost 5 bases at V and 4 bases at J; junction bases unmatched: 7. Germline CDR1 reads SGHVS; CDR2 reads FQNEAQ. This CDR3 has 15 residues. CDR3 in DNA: TGTGCCAGCAGCATAGGGACAGGATCGAATCAGCCCCAGCATTTT. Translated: CASSIGTGSNQPQHF.

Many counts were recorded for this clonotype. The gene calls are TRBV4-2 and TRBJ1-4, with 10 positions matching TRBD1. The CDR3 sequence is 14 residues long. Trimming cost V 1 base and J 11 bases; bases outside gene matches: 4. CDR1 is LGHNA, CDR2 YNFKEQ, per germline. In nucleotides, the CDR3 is TGTGCCAGCAGCCAAGGAGGACAGGGGGAGAAACTGTTTTTT. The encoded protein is CASSQGGQGEKLFF.

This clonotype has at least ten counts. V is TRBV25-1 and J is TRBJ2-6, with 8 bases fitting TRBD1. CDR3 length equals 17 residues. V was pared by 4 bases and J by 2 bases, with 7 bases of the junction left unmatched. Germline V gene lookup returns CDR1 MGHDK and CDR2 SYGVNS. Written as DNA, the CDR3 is TGTGCCAGCAGTGGGGTGACAGGGGAGGCTGGGGCCAACGTCCTGACTTTC. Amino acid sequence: CASSGVTGEAGANVLTF.

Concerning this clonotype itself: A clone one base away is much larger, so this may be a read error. CDR3 in DNA: TGTGCCAGCAGCTTGGGGGCCTCGGCTAGCGGGCGCAATGAGCTGTTCTTC. Its translation is CASSLGASASGRNELFF. The V and J genes are TRBV5-6 and TRBJ2-1; the match to TRBD2 covers 8 bases. The germline gives CDR1 SGHDT, CDR2 YYEEEE. The CDR3 totals 17 residues. Full variable domain (rest looked up from reference TRBV5-6 and TRBJ2-1): DAGVTQSPTHLIKTRGQQVTLRCSPKSGHDTVSWYQQALGQGPQFIFQYYEEEERQRGNFPDRFSGHQFPNYSSELNVNALLLGDSALYLCASSLGASASGRNELFFGPGTRLTVL.

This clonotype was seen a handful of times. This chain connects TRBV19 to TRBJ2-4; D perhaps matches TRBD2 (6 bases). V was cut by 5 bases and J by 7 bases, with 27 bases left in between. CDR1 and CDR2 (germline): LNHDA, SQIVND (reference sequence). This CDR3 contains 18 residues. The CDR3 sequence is CASSDETAGSAGRNIQYF. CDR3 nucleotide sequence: TGTGCCAGTAGTGATGAGACCGCTGGATCTGCGGGGCGGAACATTCAGTACTTC.

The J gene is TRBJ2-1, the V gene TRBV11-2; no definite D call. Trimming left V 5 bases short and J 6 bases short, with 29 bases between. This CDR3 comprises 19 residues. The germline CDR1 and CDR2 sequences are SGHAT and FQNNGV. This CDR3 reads CASSPRRFTRAAVFNEQFF. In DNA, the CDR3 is TGTGCCAGCAGCCCTAGACGATTTACTCGGGCCGCCGTGTTCAATGAGCAGTTCTTC.

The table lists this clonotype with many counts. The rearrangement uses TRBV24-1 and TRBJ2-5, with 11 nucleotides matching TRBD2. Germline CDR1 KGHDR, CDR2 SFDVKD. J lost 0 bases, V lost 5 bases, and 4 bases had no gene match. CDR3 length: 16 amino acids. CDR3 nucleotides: TGTGCCACCAGTGCCAAGACTAGCGGGAACCAAGAGACCCAGTACTTC. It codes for CATSAKTSGNQETQYF.

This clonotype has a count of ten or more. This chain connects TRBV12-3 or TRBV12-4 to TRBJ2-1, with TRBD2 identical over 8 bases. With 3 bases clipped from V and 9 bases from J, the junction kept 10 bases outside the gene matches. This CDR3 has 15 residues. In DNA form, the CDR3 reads TGTGCCAGCAGTTTTCGGCGGGAGGCTAAAGGTGAGCAGTTCTTC. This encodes CASSFRREAKGEQFF.

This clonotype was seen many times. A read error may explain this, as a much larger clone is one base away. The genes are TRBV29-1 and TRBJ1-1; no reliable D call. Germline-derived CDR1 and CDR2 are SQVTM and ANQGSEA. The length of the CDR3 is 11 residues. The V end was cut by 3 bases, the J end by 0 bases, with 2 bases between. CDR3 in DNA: TGCAGCGTTGACATGAACACTGAAGCTTTCTTT. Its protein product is CSVDMNTEAFF.

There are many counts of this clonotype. The CDR3: CSVEDGRRHTGYNEQFF. DNA for the CDR3: TGCAGCGTTGAAGATGGTAGACGGCATACCGGGTACAATGAGCAGTTCTTC. V gene TRBV29-1 combines with J gene TRBJ2-1; D call uncertain. The V gene lost 0 bases and the J gene lost 4 bases, with 19 bases spanning the gap. Germline V CDR1 and CDR2: SQVTM, ANQGSEA. The CDR3 runs to 17 residues.

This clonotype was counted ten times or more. The DNA of the CDR3 is TGCAGTGCTAGAGTGGCGGGAGCTCTCTATGAGCAGTTCTTC. Protein: CSARVAGALYEQFF. The V and J genes are TRBV20-1 and TRBJ2-1; 7 bases are a match to TRBD2. In germline, CDR1 is DFQATT, CDR2 SNEGSKA (reference sequence). V lost 1 base to trimming and J lost 8 bases; unmatched junction nucleotides: 8. The CDR3 runs 14 residues.

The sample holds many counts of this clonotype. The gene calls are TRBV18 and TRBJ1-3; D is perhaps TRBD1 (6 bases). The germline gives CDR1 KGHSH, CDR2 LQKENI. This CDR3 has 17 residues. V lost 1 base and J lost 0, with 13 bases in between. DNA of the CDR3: TGTGCCAGCTCACCACAGACAGGCTCGTTCTCTGGAAACACCATATATTTT. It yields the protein CASSPQTGSFSGNTIYF.

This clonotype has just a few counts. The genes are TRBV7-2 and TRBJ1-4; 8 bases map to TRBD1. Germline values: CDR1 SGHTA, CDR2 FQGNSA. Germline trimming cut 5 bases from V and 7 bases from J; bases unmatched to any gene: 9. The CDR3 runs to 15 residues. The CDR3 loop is CASSPGGRGREKLFF. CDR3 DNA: TGTGCCAGCAGCCCAGGGGGCAGGGGGCGTGAAAAACTGTTTTTT.

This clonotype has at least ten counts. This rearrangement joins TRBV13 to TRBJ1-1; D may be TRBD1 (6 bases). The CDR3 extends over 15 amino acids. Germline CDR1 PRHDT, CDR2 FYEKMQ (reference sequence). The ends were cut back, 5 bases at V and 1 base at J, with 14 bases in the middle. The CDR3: CASSRPRTANTEAFF. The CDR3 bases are TGTGCCAGCAGCCGGCCGAGGACAGCGAACACTGAAGCTTTCTTT.

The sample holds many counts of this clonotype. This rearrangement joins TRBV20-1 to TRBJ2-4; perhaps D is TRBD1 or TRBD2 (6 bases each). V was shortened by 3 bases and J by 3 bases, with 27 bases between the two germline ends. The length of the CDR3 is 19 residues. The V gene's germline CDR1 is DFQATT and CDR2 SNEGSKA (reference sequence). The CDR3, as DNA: TGCAGTGCTAGTCTTACGAGTGGGTATGGGGGGCCGAACAAAAACATTCAGTACTTC. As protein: CSASLTSGYGGPNKNIQYF.

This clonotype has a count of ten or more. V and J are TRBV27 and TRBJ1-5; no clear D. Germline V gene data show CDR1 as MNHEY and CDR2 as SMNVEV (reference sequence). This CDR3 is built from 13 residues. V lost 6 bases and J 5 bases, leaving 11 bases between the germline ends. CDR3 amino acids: CASSQAFYQPQHF. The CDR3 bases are TGTGCCAGCAGCCAGGCATTCTATCAGCCCCAGCATTTT.

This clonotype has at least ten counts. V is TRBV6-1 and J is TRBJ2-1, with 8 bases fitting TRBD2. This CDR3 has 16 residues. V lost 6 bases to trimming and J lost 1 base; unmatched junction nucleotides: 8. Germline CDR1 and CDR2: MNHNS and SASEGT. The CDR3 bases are TGTGCCAGCAGGGACGGACTAGCTCTTTCCTACAATGAGCAGTTCTTC. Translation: CASRDGLALSYNEQFF.

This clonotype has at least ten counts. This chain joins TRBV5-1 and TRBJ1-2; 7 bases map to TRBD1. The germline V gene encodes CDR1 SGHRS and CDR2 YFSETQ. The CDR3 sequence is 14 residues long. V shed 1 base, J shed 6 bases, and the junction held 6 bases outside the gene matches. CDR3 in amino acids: CASSLSEGADGYTF. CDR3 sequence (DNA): TGCGCCAGCAGCTTGTCTGAGGGGGCGGATGGCTACACCTTC.

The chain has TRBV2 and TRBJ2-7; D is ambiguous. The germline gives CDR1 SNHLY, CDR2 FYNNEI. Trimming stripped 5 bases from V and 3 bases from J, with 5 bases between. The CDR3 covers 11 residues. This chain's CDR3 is CASSLNYEQYF. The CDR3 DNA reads TGTGCCAGCAGTCTCAACTACGAGCAGTACTTC.

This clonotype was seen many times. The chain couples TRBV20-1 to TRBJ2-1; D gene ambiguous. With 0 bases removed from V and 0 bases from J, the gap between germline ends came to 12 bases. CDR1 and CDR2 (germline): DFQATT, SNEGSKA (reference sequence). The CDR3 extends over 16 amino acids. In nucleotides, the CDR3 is TGCAGTGCTAGAGATATCCTGAAGAGCTCCTACAATGAGCAGTTCTTC. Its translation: CSARDILKSSYNEQFF.

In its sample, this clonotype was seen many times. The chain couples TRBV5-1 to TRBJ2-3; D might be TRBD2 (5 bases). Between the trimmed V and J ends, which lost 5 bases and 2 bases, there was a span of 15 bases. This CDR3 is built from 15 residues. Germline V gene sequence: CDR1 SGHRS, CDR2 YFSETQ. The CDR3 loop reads CASSIGSGPTDTQYF. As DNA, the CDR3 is TGCGCCAGCAGTATAGGGAGCGGCCCCACAGATACGCAGTATTTT.

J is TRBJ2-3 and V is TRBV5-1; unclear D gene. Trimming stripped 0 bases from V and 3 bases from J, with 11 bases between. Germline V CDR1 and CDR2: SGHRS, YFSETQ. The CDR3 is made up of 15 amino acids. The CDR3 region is CASSLEARKTDTQYF. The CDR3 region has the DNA TGCGCCAGCAGCTTGGAGGCCAGGAAAACAGATACGCAGTATTTT.

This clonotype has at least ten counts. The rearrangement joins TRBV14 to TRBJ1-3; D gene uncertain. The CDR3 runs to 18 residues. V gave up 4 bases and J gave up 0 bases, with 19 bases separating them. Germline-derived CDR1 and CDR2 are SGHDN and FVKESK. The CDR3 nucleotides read TGTGCCAGCAGCCGTTGGGGAGGGAACACCGCCTCTGGAAACACCATATATTTT. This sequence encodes CASSRWGGNTASGNTIYF.